Following are 14 T cell receptor beta chains from one sample sequenced in a study of metastatic and nonmetastatic thyroid tumors. TCRdb re-clonotyped the PCR reads via MiXCR. The sample has over 35,000 clones; about a sixth are singletons. Among the patients, none had received any treatment before thyroid surgery. The specimen sequenced was tumor tissue. These receptor sequences come from a female donor with papillary thyroid cancer or a benign thyroid nodule (not recorded which). Some clones in this sample may be carry-over from other donors' samples.

Points on this clone: It may be a read error: a sequence one base away is much more abundant. Distinct nucleotide sequences in the sample also encode this CDR3. V is TRBV20-1 and J is TRBJ2-3; D may be TRBD2 (6 bases). V lost 0 bases to trimming and J lost 2 bases, with 12 bases between them. This CDR3 region has 15 residues. CDR1 is DFQATT, CDR2 SNEGSKA, per germline (reference sequence). CDR3 protein: CSARDQPGDTDTQYF. DNA of the CDR3: TGCAGTGCTAGAGACCAACCGGGAGACACAGATACGCAGTATTTT.

This clone was observed at least ten times. The genes are TRBV12-3 or TRBV12-4 and TRBJ2-7; 11 positions agree with TRBD2. Trimming took 2 bases from V and 4 from J; bases not matched to a gene: 1. This CDR3 comprises 14 residues. CDR3 sequence reads: CASSLLAGGYEQYF. The CDR3, as DNA: TGTGCCAGCAGTTTACTAGCGGGAGGTTACGAGCAGTACTTC.

Ten or more counts support this clone. The chain couples TRBV30 to TRBJ2-7; the D is unclear. This CDR3 is built from 13 residues. Trimming removed 0 bases at V and 6 bases at J, with 12 bases between. In germline, CDR1 is GTSNPN, CDR2 SVGIG (reference sequence). CDR3 coding DNA: TGTGCCTGGAGTGTAGGGCGCAGTGGCGAGCAGTACTTC. Translated, it gives CAWSVGRSGEQYF.

This clone was observed at least ten times. The chain couples TRBV19 to TRBJ2-1, with 9 bases matching TRBD2. V was clipped by 6 bases and J by 8 bases; unmatched bases: 14. This CDR3 region has 16 residues. Germline-derived CDR1 and CDR2 are LNHDA and SQIVND (reference sequence). The CDR3 reads CASRRGGGSGGHEQFF. The CDR3 coding sequence is TGTGCCAGTAGGCGGGGGGGCGGGAGTGGAGGCCATGAGCAGTTCTTC.

This clone was seen repeatedly, ten times or more. The gene calls are TRBV7-2 and TRBJ2-3; TRBD2 agrees at 12 bases. The CDR3 is made up of 16 amino acids. CDR1 SGHTA and CDR2 FQGNSA come from the germline V gene. Losses at the gene ends were 4 bases for V and 6 bases for J; bases not matched to a gene: 8. Here the CDR3 DNA reads TGTGCCAGCAGCTCGCTAGCGGGAGGGTTAGGGGATACGCAGTATTTT. Amino acid sequence: CASSSLAGGLGDTQYF.

In this sample, this clone turned up many times. The chain couples TRBV15 to TRBJ1-5; no firm D call. This CDR3 contains 14 residues. V was trimmed by 0 bases and J by 9 bases, leaving 12 bases between them. The V gene's germline CDR1 is LNHNV and CDR2 YYDKDF (reference sequence). CDR3 residues: CATSRDTPSGPQHF. The DNA of the CDR3 is TGTGCCACCAGCAGAGATACCCCTAGTGGGCCCCAGCATTTT. Filled out from reference TRBV15 and TRBJ1-5, the complete variable domain reads DAMVIQNPRYQVTQFGKPVTLSCSQTLNHNVMYWYQQKSSQAPKLLFHYYDKDFNNEADTPDNFQSRRPNTSFCFLDIRSPGLGDTAMYLCATSRDTPSGPQHFGDGTRLSIL.

The J gene is TRBJ1-1, the V gene TRBV5-4, with D maybe TRBD1 (6 bases). CDR1 SGHNT and CDR2 YYREEE come from the germline V gene (reference sequence). The V end lost 1 base, the J end lost 5 bases, and 9 bases lay between the germline ends. The length of the CDR3 is 13 residues. CDR3 protein: CASSLKGGTEAFF. The CDR3 region has the DNA TGTGCCAGCAGCTTGAAGGGGGGGACTGAAGCTTTCTTT.

This clone has ten or more counts. The chain recombines TRBV5-1 with TRBJ1-1; D is uncertain. The CDR3 is 16 residues long. V lost 0 bases to trimming and J lost 4 bases, with 16 bases between them. The germline V gene has CDR1 SGHRS and CDR2 YFSETQ. CDR3 bases: TGCGCCAGCAGCTTGGTGGGCGGATGGGGTTTCACTGAAGCTTTCTTT. It translates to CASSLVGGWGFTEAFF.

This clone was recorded a few times. The rearrangement uses TRBV7-9 and TRBJ1-2; perhaps TRBD1 as D (5 bases). The CDR3 is 14 amino acids. V gave up 3 bases and J gave up 4 bases, with 12 bases separating them. Germline CDR1 is SEHNR and CDR2 is FQNEAQ (reference sequence). The CDR3 nucleotides read TGTGCCAGCAGCTTTGGGGGTGCGGTCTATGGCTACACCTTC. Translating gives CASSFGGAVYGYTF.

Ten or more counts support this clone. At the DNA level, this CDR3 is encoded by other sequences in the same sample as well. V usage is TRBV10-3 and J usage is TRBJ2-1; D may be TRBD1 (5 bases). The ends were cut back, 4 bases at V and 9 bases at J, with 13 bases in the middle. This CDR3 has 13 amino acids. CDR1 is ENHRY and CDR2 is SYGVKD in the germline V gene. The CDR3 nucleotides are TGTGCCATCAGTGTTTTCAGCGACAGTGAGCAGTTCTTC. Translating it yields CAISVFSDSEQFF.

The chain joins TRBV13 to TRBJ1-3; TRBD1 might be the D (5 bases). With 5 bases removed from V and 1 base from J, the gap between germline ends came to 15 bases. Germline CDR1 PRHDT, CDR2 FYEKMQ (reference sequence). The length of the CDR3 is 16 residues. As DNA, the CDR3 is TGTGCCAGCAGCCATGTGGGGGAAGGGTCTGGAAACACCATATATTTT. It translates to CASSHVGEGSGNTIYF.

Remarks on this clone: This may arise from a read error, as a much more abundant clone is one base away. This sequence joins TRBV6-2 or TRBV6-3 and TRBJ2-2; D is unclear. CDR1 MNHEY and CDR2 SVGEGT come from the germline V gene. The CDR3 is made up of 13 amino acids. V was trimmed by 4 bases and J by 7 bases, leaving 10 bases between them. DNA for the CDR3: TGTGCCAGCAGTTCACCCTCTCGCGGGGAGCTGTTTTTT. Amino acid sequence: CASSSPSRGELFF.

This clone has a count of ten or more. Additional DNA sequences in this sample encode the identical CDR3. The V and J genes are TRBV2 and TRBJ2-2; no clear D gene. CDR1 is SNHLY and CDR2 is FYNNEI in the germline V gene. The length of the CDR3 is 11 residues. Trimming cost V 6 bases and J 6 bases, with 5 bases left between them. The CDR3 protein is CASRGAGELFF. CDR3 nucleotide sequence: TGTGCCAGCAGAGGAGCCGGGGAGCTGTTTTTT.

As concerns this clone: At one end, the junction sequence differs from germline, possibly due to a read error. This chain links TRBV27 with TRBJ1-2; 10 bases map to TRBD1. CDR3 length: 14 residues. Germline CDR1 and CDR2: MNHEY and SMNVEV (reference sequence). CDR3 in DNA: TGTGCCAGCAGTTTAGGACAGGGGGGCTATGTCTACACCTTC. Translating gives CASSLGQGGYVYTF.